A single sample gave rise to the 10 T cell receptor beta chains below, sequenced in a study of shared clonotypes between healthy human individuals. Sequencing used immunoSEQ multiplex PCR; TCRdb keeps in-frame clones, though not all of them. The sample lists some 2,000,000 clones, roughly 94% occurring once. Naive CD8 cells, CD45RO-negative and positively selected for CCR7, excluded terminally differentiated effector memory CD45RA+ cells. The source material was naive CD8+ T cells sorted from blood. The receptor source for this set is a man aged 18 to 29 in good health.

This clone was counted only a few times. The chain has TRBV5-6 and TRBJ2-7; D assignment may be TRBD1 or TRBD2 (5 bases each). The V and J ends lost 0 bases and 4 bases respectively, with 11 bases between them. Germline assignment: CDR1 SGHDT and CDR2 YYEEEE. This CDR3 comprises 14 residues. The CDR3 loop reads CASSLGGIEYEQYF. DNA for the CDR3: TGTGCCAGCAGCTTGGGGGGGATTGAATACGAGCAGTACTTC.

This chain uses TRBV4-3 with TRBJ2-3; 13 bases fit TRBD2. The CDR3 consists of 18 residues. With V trimmed by 3 bases and J by 2 bases, 8 bases remained unmatched. CDR1 LGHNA and CDR2 YSLEER come from the germline V gene. CDR3 in amino acids: CASSHSRGTSGITDTQYF. The CDR3 DNA reads TGCGCCAGCAGCCACTCCCGAGGGACTAGCGGGATCACAGATACGCAGTATTTT.

This clone was seen only a few times. The chain joins TRBV30 to TRBJ1-6; D is ambiguous. This CDR3 region has 15 residues. V was pared by 0 bases and J by 14 bases, with 20 bases between. Germline CDR1 reads GTSNPN; CDR2 reads SVGIG (reference sequence). CDR3 region: CAWSVDLPDLGSLHF. In DNA form, the CDR3 reads TGTGCCTGGAGTGTAGACTTGCCGGACCTGGGGTCCCTCCACTTT.

This chain links TRBV19 with TRBJ2-1; D not certain. This CDR3 has 11 residues. The germline V and J ends were trimmed by 7 bases and 9 bases, with 10 bases remaining between them. The germline V gene has CDR1 LNHDA and CDR2 SQIVND (reference sequence). DNA of the CDR3: TGTGCCAGTACCTCCTTGGGTGAGCAGTTCTTC. It yields the protein CASTSLGEQFF.

The chain is built from TRBV27 and TRBJ1-1; D is ambiguous. CDR3 length: 12 residues. The germline V gene has CDR1 MNHEY and CDR2 SMNVEV (reference sequence). V gave up 3 bases and J gave up 4 bases, with 6 bases separating them. The CDR3 protein is CASSFWGTEAFF. The CDR3, as DNA: TGTGCCAGCAGTTTTTGGGGCACTGAAGCTTTCTTT.

J is TRBJ2-5 and V is TRBV13; TRBD2 agrees at 11 bases. J lost 5 bases, V lost 5 bases, and 10 bases had no gene match. CDR3 size: 16 residues. Germline CDR1 is PRHDT and CDR2 is FYEKMQ (reference sequence). CDR3 sequence reads: CASSARLAGRSETQYF. The CDR3 DNA follows: TGTGCCAGCAGCGCGCGACTAGCGGGACGGAGTGAGACCCAGTACTTC. Full variable domain (outside the CDR3, taken from reference TRBV13 and TRBJ2-5): AAGVIQSPRHLIKEKRETATLKCYPIPRHDTVYWYQQGPGQDPQFLISFYEKMQSDKGSIPDRFSAQQFSDYHSELNMSSLELGDSALYFCASSARLAGRSETQYFGPGTRLLVL.

Comments on this clone: Different DNA sequences within this sample yield the same CDR3. The chain combines TRBV6-5 with TRBJ2-1; D not certain. This CDR3 has 12 amino acids. CDR1 MNHEY and CDR2 SVGAGI come from the germline V gene. V was cut by 2 bases and J by 5 bases, with 4 bases left in between. The chain's CDR3 is CASSYRDNEQFF. The CDR3, as DNA: TGTGCCAGCAGTTACCGGGACAATGAGCAGTTCTTC.

The gene calls are TRBV2 and TRBJ2-1; 10 positions match TRBD2. V lost 5 bases, J lost 1 base, and 5 bases stayed unmatched. The germline V gene has CDR1 SNHLY and CDR2 FYNNEI. The CDR3 is 16 residues long. This CDR3 is CASSTGTSVSYNEQFF. The CDR3 DNA is TGTGCCAGCAGTACCGGGACTAGCGTATCCTACAATGAGCAGTTCTTC.

This clone was observed a few times. The V and J genes are TRBV30 and TRBJ1-2, with D possibly being TRBD1 (5 bases). Trimming stripped 4 bases from V and 8 bases from J, with 17 bases between. Germline CDR1 and CDR2: GTSNPN and SVGIG (reference sequence). The length of the CDR3 is 13 residues. CDR3 amino acids: CAWTHSGTSGYTF. The CDR3 DNA is TGTGCCTGGACTCACTCCGGGACTTCAGGCTACACCTTC.

In regard to this clone: The identical CDR3 is also encoded by other nucleotide sequences in the sample. V is TRBV5-6 and J is TRBJ2-1; D gene ambiguous. Germline V lookup: CDR1 SGHDT, CDR2 YYEEEE. The CDR3 runs to 12 residues. V shed 2 bases and J shed 4 bases, with 4 bases lying between them. The CDR3 loop reads CASSLMYNEQFF. CDR3 nucleotide sequence: TGTGCCAGCAGCTTAATGTACAATGAGCAGTTCTTC.